These T cell receptor beta chains were read from a single sample in a study of shared clonotypes between healthy human individuals. The protocol was immunoSEQ multiplex PCR, while the TCRdb copy is restricted to in-frame clones and leaves out a portion. The data contain around 2,000,000 clones, around 93% of them singletons. Source material: naive CD8+ T cells from PBMCs. The receptors shown here come from a man in his late teens or twenties in good health. Some clones in this sample may be carry-over from other donors' samples. CDR3s include the opening cysteine and the closing phenylalanine or tryptophan. Each record gives: V gene, J gene, CDR3 protein.

TRBV5-6	TRBJ1-1	CASRDSEKDTEAFF
TRBV28	TRBJ2-5	CASDGNQETQYF
TRBV7-9	TRBJ2-7	CASSRDVTYEQYF
TRBV13	TRBJ2-7	CASSSTGDRAYEQYF
TRBV5-6	TRBJ1-1	CASMTRAQTEAFF
TRBV13	TRBJ2-5	CASSLVASGIEETQYF
TRBV5-1	TRBJ2-6	CASSFYEQEAGANVLTF
TRBV29-1	TRBJ1-5	CSVQTGGDGQPQHF
TRBV6-5	TRBJ1-1	CASSYGWGGNTEAFF
TRBV9	TRBJ2-7	CASSVGDLAYEQYF
TRBV4-3	TRBJ2-3	CASSQDLTSESTDTQYF
TRBV12-5	TRBJ2-7	CASGLVPPGDSYEQYF
TRBV18	TRBJ1-5	CASSPPPGQGINQPQHF
TRBV2	TRBJ2-3	CAIPLPTSTQYF
TRBV2	TRBJ2-1	CASSEDSGEQFF
TRBV4-2	TRBJ2-3	CASSQDRRGGDTQYF
TRBV28	TRBJ2-7	CASSRRGGYEQYF
TRBV15	TRBJ1-4	CATSRGANEKLFF
TRBV9	TRBJ2-1	CASSVVGSGFYNEQFF
TRBV7-7	TRBJ2-1	CASSPRRDRGRNEQFF
TRBV7-2	TRBJ2-2	CASSPQLNTGELFF
TRBV4-3	TRBJ2-1	CASSQGGKVSYNEQFF
TRBV4-2	TRBJ2-7	CASSPEGLGLSYEQYF
TRBV6-1	TRBJ1-3	CASSELRRGDSGNTIYF